This TCR beta chain was observed in a study of technical replicates of blood from a few donors. CDR3 length equals 16 residues. CDR1 and CDR2 from the germline V gene are MDHEN and SYDVKM. V was clipped by 7 bases and J by 0 bases, with 16 bases between them. Libraries were prepared by immunoSEQ multiplex PCR; TCRdb keeps only in-frame clonotypes and omits some of them. The table includes approximately 73,000 clones, 85% to 95% detected once. The receptor was derived from a human donor in good health. Specimen: T cells isolated from PBMCs. This chain joins TRBV28 and TRBJ2-4; TRBD1 is a possible D gene (5 bases). As DNA, the CDR3 is TGTGCCAGCAACTCGAGACAGAACTTAGCCAAAAACATTCAGTACTTC. The encoded protein is CASNSRQNLAKNIQYF.